This entry lists 15 T cell receptor beta chains sequenced from one sample in a study of T-cell memory formation after mild COVID-19. TCRdb ran MiXCR on the 5' RACE reads and lists one entry per CDR3 protein. The data hold about 130,000 distinct CDR3 sequences, with roughly 6% observed a single time. The sequenced material came from PBMCs or a T cell subset sorted from them (not recorded which). These receptors were collected from an adult woman who had mild COVID-19 (a few samples of this study predate the infection). Cell type and time point are not known.

V and J are TRBV5-4 and TRBJ2-3, with 11 bases that match TRBD2. The CDR3 totals 16 residues. The V gene's germline CDR1 is SGHNT and CDR2 YYREEE (reference sequence). J gave up 1 base and V 3 bases, and 4 bases lay outside the gene matches. CDR3 DNA: TGTGCCAGCAGCTCACGACTAGCGGGACGCACAGATACGCAGTATTTT. Translation gives CASSSRLAGRTDTQYF.

The rearrangement joins TRBV7-2 to TRBJ1-2; D unclear. Germline V gives CDR1 SGHTA, CDR2 FQGNSA. The CDR3 runs 13 residues. V gave up 3 bases and J gave up 1 base, with 6 bases separating them. DNA for the CDR3: TGTGCCAGCAGCTTCACAGATAACTATGGCTACACCTTC. This codes for CASSFTDNYGYTF.

This clonotype was found many times. The chain couples TRBV12-3 or TRBV12-4 to TRBJ2-7; 9 bases are a match to TRBD2. The CDR3 runs to 17 residues. J was trimmed by 3 bases and V by 2 bases; bases with no gene match: 11. The CDR3 sequence is CASSLTTFLREGYEQYF. CDR3 sequence (DNA): TGTGCCAGCAGTTTAACGACTTTTTTGCGGGAGGGCTACGAGCAGTACTTC.

This clonotype has a handful of counts. The chain uses TRBV3-1 and TRBJ1-1, with D unresolved. Germline V CDR1 and CDR2: LGHDT, YNNKEL (reference sequence). Trimming cost V 6 bases and J 0 bases, with 8 bases left between them. The CDR3 loop spans 13 amino acids. CDR3 region: CASSNTMNTEAFF. CDR3 nucleotides: TGTGCCAGCAGTAACACCATGAACACTGAAGCTTTCTTT.

The chain carries TRBV2 and TRBJ1-5; unclear D gene. Germline assignment: CDR1 SNHLY and CDR2 FYNNEI. Trimming pared 5 bases from V and 8 bases from J, leaving 10 bases between. This CDR3 contains 12 residues. This CDR3 reads CASSTMEEPQHF. The CDR3 DNA reads TGTGCCAGCAGTACAATGGAGGAGCCCCAGCATTTT.

This clonotype was counted only a few times. The V and J genes are TRBV15 and TRBJ2-2; TRBD2 matches at 7 bases. CDR1 and CDR2 from the germline V gene are LNHNV and YYDKDF (reference sequence). V lost 1 base and J lost 4; bases outside the gene matches: 6. The CDR3 covers 16 residues. CDR3 sequence reads: CATSRVWLAGTGELFF. CDR3 nucleotides: TGTGCCACCAGCAGAGTTTGGTTAGCGGGCACCGGGGAGCTGTTTTTT.

This clonotype has just a few counts. The chain is built from TRBV25-1 and TRBJ2-7; TRBD1 is a possible D gene (6 bases). CDR3 size: 13 residues. Germline CDR1 and CDR2: MGHDK and SYGVNS. V gave up 6 bases and J gave up 6 bases, with 15 bases separating them. In DNA form, the CDR3 reads TGTGCCAGCAGAGGTGGCGTCAGGGGCGAGCAGTACTTC. This codes for CASRGGVRGEQYF.

The chain combines TRBV24-1 with TRBJ2-7; no firm D call. Germline CDR1 and CDR2: KGHDR and SFDVKD. Trimming cost V 4 bases and J 0 bases, with 3 bases left between them. The CDR3 totals 12 residues. The CDR3 loop reads CATSDNSYEQYF. The DNA for the CDR3 is TGTGCCACCAGTGACAACTCCTACGAGCAGTACTTC.

This clonotype was recorded a few times. The V and J genes are TRBV20-1 and TRBJ2-2; D tentatively reads TRBD1 or TRBD2 (6 bases each). The CDR3 length is 18 residues. V gave up 0 bases and J gave up 1 base, with 18 bases separating them. The germline V gene encodes CDR1 DFQATT and CDR2 SNEGSKA (reference sequence). CDR3 bases: TGCAGTGCTAGAGATTCGGAAGGTGGGGGGCGGAACACCGGGGAGCTGTTTTTT. It codes for CSARDSEGGGRNTGELFF.

Only a few counts were recorded for this clonotype. The gene calls are TRBV7-3 and TRBJ2-5; 9 nucleotides line up with TRBD2. Trimming at V came to 5 bases and at J to 5 bases, leaving 15 bases not matched to a gene. CDR3 length: 17 amino acids. Germline loops: CDR1 SGHTA, CDR2 FQGTGA. The CDR3 region is CASSLKTSGRTGETQYF. CDR3 in DNA: TGTGCCAGCAGCCTAAAGACAAGCGGGAGGACGGGGGAGACCCAGTACTTC.

This clonotype has a handful of counts. This chain links TRBV2 with TRBJ2-3; 7 bases are a match to TRBD2. The J segment lost 2 bases and the V segment lost 6 bases, leaving 5 bases of the junction unmatched. Germline CDR1 reads SNHLY; CDR2 reads FYNNEI. CDR3 length equals 14 residues. CDR3 nucleotide sequence: TGTGCCAGCAGGCCGGGACTACCCACAGATACGCAGTATTTT. Amino acid sequence: CASRPGLPTDTQYF.

This clonotype was seen repeatedly, ten times or more. The chain links TRBV10-3 to TRBJ2-1; 10 bases match TRBD2. CDR1 and CDR2 from the germline V gene are ENHRY and SYGVKD. CDR3 length: 15 amino acids. The V gene end was trimmed by 5 bases and the J gene end by 7 bases; junction bases not matched to a gene: 8. The CDR3 DNA follows: TGTGCCATCAGTCAACTAGCGGGGACAAGGAATGAGCAGTTCTTC. This sequence encodes CAISQLAGTRNEQFF.

This clonotype was recorded many times. V gene TRBV7-2 combines with J gene TRBJ2-3; no clear D gene. This CDR3 comprises 15 residues. V was shortened by 5 bases and J by 2 bases, with 14 bases between the two germline ends. Germline lookup yields CDR1 SGHTA and CDR2 FQGNSA. The DNA of the CDR3 is TGTGCCAGCAGCACCCTCCAATCCCCCACAGATACGCAGTATTTT. Protein: CASSTLQSPTDTQYF.

This chain joins TRBV6-5 and TRBJ2-7, with D tentatively TRBD1 (6 bases). Trimming removed 6 bases at V and 0 bases at J, with 12 bases between. This CDR3 is built from 14 residues. Looked up from germline, CDR1 is MNHEY and CDR2 is SVGAGI. DNA of the CDR3: TGTGCCAGCAGCTCAACAGGGAACTCCTACGAGCAGTACTTC. Protein product: CASSSTGNSYEQYF.

This clonotype was picked up a small number of times. This chain's CDR3 is CASSERAAPEYF. CDR3 DNA: TGTGCCAGCAGTGAACGGGCGGCCCCGGAGTACTTC. V gene TRBV2 combines with J gene TRBJ2-7; D ambiguous. The V end was cut by 2 bases, the J end by 11 bases, with 13 bases between. This CDR3 region has 12 residues. CDR1 SNHLY and CDR2 FYNNEI come from the germline V gene.